Shown below are 20 T cell receptor beta chains from a single sample sequenced in a study of blood T cell repertoires in COVID-19 (dated by TCRdb to 2020 to 2021). Libraries were constructed by the immunoSEQ multiplex PCR assay. This immuneACCESS table, as held by TCRdb, lists in-frame sequences with V and J called but not all clones. Of the missing ones, under half trace to an unresolved V gene in checked studies; the others have no known cause. Recorded for this sample are about 78,000 clones; about nine tenths of them occurred a single time. The ten largest clones add up to approximately 5% of the sample. The sample taken for sequencing was peripheral blood. Receptor source: a man aged 45-65 years with active or convalescent COVID-19.

The chain links TRBV11-3 to TRBJ2-5; D gene unclear. The germline V gene has CDR1 SGHNT and CDR2 YENEEA. Between the trimmed V and J ends, which lost 3 bases and 0 bases, there was a span of 20 bases. The CDR3 totals 18 residues. The CDR3 bases are TGTGCCAGCAGCTTTAGACACAAGCCCCATTGGTACCAAGAGACCCAGTACTTC. Protein: CASSFRHKPHWYQETQYF.

This chain connects TRBV24-1 to TRBJ2-1; 7 bases fit TRBD2. The CDR3 extends over 14 amino acids. The germline gives CDR1 KGHDR, CDR2 SFDVKD. V trimming: 5 bases; J trimming: 7 bases; junction bases outside the gene matches: 7. The CDR3 here is CATSGVSGENEQFF. The CDR3, as DNA: TGTGCCACCAGTGGGGTGAGCGGGGAAAATGAGCAGTTCTTC.

This clone was detected only a few times. This chain joins TRBV7-2 and TRBJ1-1; TRBD1 agrees at 7 bases. Germline V gene data show CDR1 as SGHTA and CDR2 as FQGNSA. The junction had 14 bases not matched to a gene; V was cut back by 5 bases and J by 5 bases. This CDR3 region has 16 residues. CDR3 residues: CASSMGLGGLRTEAFF. The CDR3 DNA reads TGTGCCAGCAGCATGGGGTTAGGGGGCTTGAGAACTGAAGCTTTCTTT.

This chain connects TRBV30 to TRBJ2-1, with D unclear. Germline V gene data show CDR1 as GTSNPN and CDR2 as SVGIG (reference sequence). Between the trimmed V and J ends, which lost 0 bases and 4 bases, there was a span of 10 bases. The CDR3 runs to 14 residues. CDR3: CAWSVLAEYNEQFF. The CDR3 region has the DNA TGTGCCTGGAGTGTACTTGCGGAATACAATGAGCAGTTCTTC. Complete variable domain (other parts from reference TRBV30 and TRBJ2-1): SQTIHQWPATLVQPVGSPLSLECTVEGTSNPNLYWYRQAAGRGLQLLFYSVGIGQISSEVPQNLSASRPQDRQFILSSKKLLLSDSGFYLCAWSVLAEYNEQFFGPGTRLTVL.

V usage is TRBV25-1 and J usage is TRBJ1-3; D ambiguous. V lost 1 base, J lost 0 bases, and 13 bases lay in between. The CDR3 runs to 17 residues. Per the germline V gene, CDR1 is MGHDK and CDR2 is SYGVNS. The CDR3 DNA is TGTGCCAGCAGTGAATCTTATGGCGGGATCTCTGGAAACACCATATATTTT. Translation gives CASSESYGGISGNTIYF. Using reference TRBV25-1 and TRBJ1-3 for the parts outside the CDR3, the full variable domain is EADIYQTPRYLVIGTGKKITLECSQTMGHDKMYWYQQDPGMELHLIHYSYGVNSTEKGDLSSESTVSRIRTEHFPLTLESARPSHTSQYLCASSESYGGISGNTIYFGEGSWLTVV.

The chain recombines TRBV19 with TRBJ1-2, with 8 bases matching TRBD1. This CDR3 comprises 15 residues. With V trimmed by 3 bases and J by 0 bases, 3 bases remained unmatched. The V gene's germline CDR1 is LNHDA and CDR2 SQIVND (reference sequence). The CDR3 protein is CASSIGQGANYGYTF. CDR3 nucleotide sequence: TGTGCCAGTAGTATCGGACAGGGCGCTAACTATGGCTACACCTTC.

This chain joins TRBV20-1 and TRBJ2-7, with 7 bases lining up with TRBD1. V trimming: 6 bases; J trimming: 10 bases; junction bases outside the gene matches: 6. Germline lookup yields CDR1 DFQATT and CDR2 SNEGSKA (reference sequence). The CDR3 consists of 10 residues. The CDR3 sequence is CSAEKGAQYF. As DNA, the CDR3 is TGCAGTGCCGAGAAGGGGGCTCAGTACTTC.

The rearrangement uses TRBV7-8 and TRBJ2-5; the D gene is possibly TRBD1 (6 bases). Trimming pared 2 bases from V and 5 bases from J, leaving 15 bases between. The V gene's germline CDR1 is SGHVS and CDR2 FQNEAQ. This CDR3 contains 15 residues. CDR3 in DNA: TGTGCCAGCAGCTTAAGCTCTGGGGGCCAGGAGACCCAGTACTTC. Residues: CASSLSSGGQETQYF.

V usage is TRBV12-3 or TRBV12-4 and J usage is TRBJ1-4; no definite D call. The length of the CDR3 is 12 residues. V lost 0 bases and J 9 bases, leaving 5 bases between the germline ends. This CDR3 reads CASSLAEQKLFF. For the CDR3, the DNA is TGTGCCAGCAGTTTAGCGGAGCAAAAACTGTTTTTT.

The genes are TRBV7-2 and TRBJ2-7; 12 positions agree with TRBD1. Germline CDR1 is SGHTA and CDR2 is FQGNSA. The V gene end was trimmed by 2 bases and the J gene end by 4 bases; junction bases not matched to a gene: 6. This CDR3 contains 16 residues. DNA of the CDR3: TGTGCCAGCAGCTTAATTTCGGGACAGGGGGCTTACGAGCAGTACTTC. It encodes CASSLISGQGAYEQYF.

This clone was picked up one time. This rearrangement joins TRBV25-1 to TRBJ1-5; 9 nucleotides align to TRBD1. J was trimmed by 4 bases and V by 4 bases; bases with no gene match: 5. From germline, CDR1 is MGHDK and CDR2 SYGVNS. The CDR3 has 15 residues. The CDR3 is CASSAPGQGNQPQHF. CDR3 DNA: TGTGCCAGCAGTGCACCGGGACAGGGAAATCAGCCCCAGCATTTT.

V usage is TRBV9 and J usage is TRBJ2-7; perhaps TRBD1 as D (5 bases). Trimming pared 2 bases from V and 2 bases from J, leaving 11 bases between. This CDR3 has 14 amino acids. CDR1 SGDLS and CDR2 YYNGEE come from the germline V gene. In DNA, the CDR3 is TGTGCCAGCAGCGTTAGGGGTCCACCCTACGAGCAGTACTTC. Amino acids: CASSVRGPPYEQYF.

This chain uses TRBV7-2 with TRBJ2-1; TRBD2 agrees at 12 bases. Germline V CDR1 and CDR2: SGHTA, FQGNSA. Trimming took 5 bases from V and 3 from J; bases not matched to a gene: 8. The CDR3 consists of 17 residues. The CDR3 sequence is CASSELAGGLGYNEQFF. In DNA, the CDR3 is TGTGCCAGCAGCGAACTAGCGGGGGGATTGGGCTACAATGAGCAGTTCTTC.

This clone showed up just a few times. V is TRBV4-1 and J is TRBJ2-3, with TRBD2 matching 8 bases. The CDR3 covers 16 residues. V was clipped by 1 base and J by 4 bases; unmatched bases: 7. Per the germline V gene, CDR1 is MGHRA and CDR2 is YSYEKL. CDR3 residues: CASSQAGLGGADTQYF. The CDR3 nucleotides are TGCGCCAGCAGCCAAGCGGGACTAGGGGGAGCAGATACGCAGTATTTT.

The chain couples TRBV30 to TRBJ1-2, with D hard to call. The CDR3 loop spans 15 amino acids. The V and J ends lost 2 bases and 3 bases respectively, with 16 bases between them. Germline-derived CDR1 and CDR2 are GTSNPN and SVGIG (reference sequence). Written as DNA, the CDR3 is TGTGCCTGGAGTATCCGGGAGCTTCGGGACTATGGCTACACCTTC. Its translation is CAWSIRELRDYGYTF. The full variable domain, in which reference TRBV30 and TRBJ1-2 provide the parts outside the CDR3, is SQTIHQWPATLVQPVGSPLSLECTVEGTSNPNLYWYRQAAGRGLQLLFYSVGIGQISSEVPQNLSASRPQDRQFILSSKKLLLSDSGFYLCAWSIRELRDYGYTFGSGTRLTVV.

The chain links TRBV5-1 to TRBJ2-2, with TRBD1 as a possible D gene (6 bases). Trimming cost V 1 base and J 6 bases, with 13 bases left between them. The germline CDR1 and CDR2 sequences are SGHRS and YFSETQ. The CDR3 consists of 15 residues. CDR3 sequence (DNA): TGCGCCAGCAGCTTGAGTACAGGGTTAGCCGGGGAGCTGTTTTTT. Its translation is CASSLSTGLAGELFF.

This clone was found a few times. The chain carries TRBV10-3 and TRBJ2-1; 8 bases fit TRBD2. Germline assignment: CDR1 ENHRY and CDR2 SYGVKD. V gave up 9 bases and J gave up 8 bases; unmatched junction bases: 9. This CDR3 has 13 amino acids. DNA of the CDR3: TGTGCCATTGGACTAGCTGGTTGGGATGAGCAGTTCTTC. Amino acids: CAIGLAGWDEQFF.

The V gene is TRBV12-5, the J gene TRBJ2-5; 7 nucleotides align to TRBD1. The CDR3 has 15 amino acids. V was clipped by 6 bases and J by 4 bases; unmatched bases: 11. The germline V gene encodes CDR1 LGHNT and CDR2 FRNRAP. CDR3 in amino acids: CASGSTGTFSETQYF. The DNA of the CDR3 is TGTGCTAGTGGCTCGACAGGGACATTTTCAGAGACCCAGTACTTC.

As for this clone: The sample carries other DNA sequences with the same CDR3. The chain joins TRBV19 to TRBJ2-2; no clear D. Trimming took 2 bases from V and 4 from J, leaving 5 bases between them. The CDR3 contains 13 residues. The germline gives CDR1 LNHDA, CDR2 SQIVND (reference sequence). The CDR3 loop is CASSIRVTGELFF. The CDR3 region has the DNA TGTGCCAGTAGTATACGGGTCACCGGGGAGCTGTTTTTT. The entire variable domain, with the rest obtained from reference TRBV19 and TRBJ2-2, is as follows: DGGITQSPKYLFRKEGQNVTLSCEQNLNHDAMYWYRQDPGQGLRLIYYSQIVNDFQKGDIAEGYSVSREKKESFPLTVTSAQKNPTAFYLCASSIRVTGELFFGEGSRLTVL.

The V gene is TRBV19, the J gene TRBJ1-5; D might be TRBD1 (6 bases). Trimming took off 7 bases at V and 7 bases at J, with 14 bases between the two ends. CDR1 LNHDA and CDR2 SQIVND come from the germline V gene (reference sequence). The CDR3 is made up of 13 amino acids. Here the CDR3 DNA reads TGTGCCAGTACCGTCCAAAGGGGGCAGCCCCAGCATTTT. This codes for CASTVQRGQPQHF.